The 26 T cell receptor beta chains below were found in one sample sequenced in a study of T-cell reconstitution after alpha-beta-depleted transplantation in children. Researchers prepared the TCRbeta library using unique molecular identifiers, the study reports. Using its own MiXCR run on the PCR reads, TCRdb lists one record per CDR3 protein. Here the sample spans roughly 220,000 distinct CDR3 sequences, more than 10% being singletons. The material sequenced was PBMCs from the stem cell graft donor, taken from the stem cell graft. The receptors come from a human donor who donated a stem cell graft to a child with acute lymphoblastic leukemia.

This clonotype showed up just a few times. The chain employs TRBV11-2 and TRBJ2-1, with TRBD1 matching over 9 bases. CDR1 SGHAT and CDR2 FQNNGV come from the germline V gene. The CDR3 spans 18 residues. V was pared by 8 bases and J by 6 bases, with 20 bases of the junction left unmatched. CDR3 region: CASERGQGSLSYINEQFF. The CDR3 nucleotides are TGTGCCAGCGAGCGAGGACAGGGGTCGCTTTCCTACATCAATGAGCAGTTCTTC.

This clonotype was counted many times. The chain recombines TRBV28 with TRBJ1-5; 8 bases map to TRBD1. With V trimmed by 3 bases and J by 2 bases, 6 bases remained unmatched. This CDR3 comprises 16 residues. CDR1 and CDR2 (germline): MDHEN, SYDVKM. The CDR3 DNA sequence: TGTGCCAGCAGTTTGCAGGGGGCGAGGGGCAATCAGCCCCAGCATTTT. This encodes CASSLQGARGNQPQHF. The variable domain in full, with the rest retrieved from reference TRBV28 and TRBJ1-5, is DVKVTQSSRYLVKRTGEKVFLECVQDMDHENMFWYRQDPGLGLRLIYFSYDVKMKEKGDIPEGYSVSREKKERFSLILESASTNQTSMYLCASSLQGARGNQPQHFGDGTRLSIL.

This clonotype was seen at least ten times. The chain uses TRBV6-1 and TRBJ2-3; D is possibly TRBD2 (6 bases). Trimming removed 7 bases at V and 1 base at J, with 15 bases between. The length of the CDR3 is 15 residues. Germline CDR1 reads MNHNS; CDR2 reads SASEGT. DNA of the CDR3: TGTGCCAGCACCCAAGTAGGCGGGGGCACAGATACGCAGTATTTT. It translates to CASTQVGGGTDTQYF.

This clonotype has at least ten counts. This sequence joins TRBV4-3 and TRBJ2-1, with D maybe TRBD2 (5 bases). Germline CDR1 is LGHNA and CDR2 is YSLEER. The CDR3 consists of 16 residues. V lost 0 bases and J lost 4, with 13 bases in between. The CDR3 region has the DNA TGCGCCAGCAGCCAAGAAGGGAGCGGACCTTACAATGAGCAGTTCTTC. This sequence encodes CASSQEGSGPYNEQFF.

The rearrangement joins TRBV15 to TRBJ2-2; 11 bases are a match to TRBD1. The CDR3 length is 16 residues. V dropped 5 bases and J dropped 6; count of bases not matched to a gene: 8. The germline V gene encodes CDR1 LNHNV and CDR2 YYDKDF (reference sequence). The CDR3 reads CATSARRGQGAGELFF. CDR3 DNA: TGTGCCACCAGCGCCCGTCGGGGACAGGGGGCCGGGGAGCTGTTTTTT. Full variable domain (missing parts from reference TRBV15 and TRBJ2-2): DAMVIQNPRYQVTQFGKPVTLSCSQTLNHNVMYWYQQKSSQAPKLLFHYYDKDFNNEADTPDNFQSRRPNTSFCFLDIRSPGLGDTAMYLCATSARRGQGAGELFFGEGSRLTVL.

Regarding this clonotype: A much larger clone differs by one base, so this may be a read error. The chain links TRBV12-3 or TRBV12-4 to TRBJ2-2, with TRBD1 identical over 9 bases. This CDR3 is 14 amino acids long. J lost 6 bases, V lost 8 bases, and 7 bases had no gene match. The DNA for the CDR3 is TGTGCCAGCGGAAGGGACAGGGAGGCCGGGGAGCTGTTTTTT. It yields the protein CASGRDREAGELFF.

There are many counts of this clonotype. The J gene is TRBJ2-1, the V gene TRBV12-3 or TRBV12-4; 9 nucleotides align to TRBD1. V shed 5 bases, J shed 6 bases, and the junction held 5 bases outside the gene matches. This CDR3 is built from 14 residues. CDR3 in amino acids: CASSPGTGFNEQFF. The CDR3 region has the DNA TGTGCCAGCAGTCCCGGGACAGGGTTCAATGAGCAGTTCTTC.

This clonotype was picked up a small number of times. The chain combines TRBV18 with TRBJ2-5, with unresolved D. The CDR3 has 14 amino acids. V lost 0 bases and J 0 bases, leaving 5 bases between the germline ends. Germline CDR1 and CDR2: KGHSH and LQKENI. The CDR3 loop reads CASSPPSNQETQYF. CDR3 coding DNA: TGTGCCAGCTCACCACCGTCAAACCAAGAGACCCAGTACTTC.

This clonotype occurred many times. The V and J genes are TRBV7-6 and TRBJ1-6; D uncertain. Deletions cut 4 bases from V and 7 bases from J, with 14 bases between. Germline CDR1 SGHVS, CDR2 FNYEAQ. The CDR3 extends over 15 amino acids. For the CDR3, the DNA is TGTGCCAGCAGCTCCCATCAATCCGAGAATTCACCCCTCCACTTT. Protein product: CASSSHQSENSPLHF.

At least ten counts were recorded for this clonotype. This sequence joins TRBV12-3 or TRBV12-4 and TRBJ1-1; 7 positions match TRBD1. J lost 3 bases, V lost 2 bases, and 3 bases had no gene match. CDR3 length equals 14 residues. The CDR3 DNA is TGTGCCAGCAGTTTAAGGACAGGCGACACTGAAGCTTTCTTT. This translates into CASSLRTGDTEAFF.

This chain uses TRBV15 with TRBJ1-5; 10 positions agree with TRBD1. Germline loops: CDR1 LNHNV, CDR2 YYDKDF (reference sequence). The length of the CDR3 is 15 residues. The ends lost 1 base at V and 5 bases at J; junction bases unmatched: 2. The CDR3 loop is CATSRGQGAYQPQHF. Here the CDR3 DNA reads TGTGCCACCAGCAGAGGACAGGGGGCCTATCAGCCCCAGCATTTT. Variable domain in full (rest from reference TRBV15 and TRBJ1-5): DAMVIQNPRYQVTQFGKPVTLSCSQTLNHNVMYWYQQKSSQAPKLLFHYYDKDFNNEADTPDNFQSRRPNTSFCFLDIRSPGLGDTAMYLCATSRGQGAYQPQHFGDGTRLSIL.

This clonotype was observed many times. The rearrangement uses TRBV2 and TRBJ2-7; D ambiguous. The CDR3 runs to 12 residues. V was clipped by 7 bases and J by 2 bases, with 9 bases between them. Looked up from germline, CDR1 is SNHLY and CDR2 is FYNNEI. CDR3 coding DNA: TGTGCCAGCACGACTGGGACCTACGAGCAGTACTTC. Translated, it gives CASTTGTYEQYF.

The rearrangement uses TRBV11-3 and TRBJ2-1; 7 bases map to TRBD1. The CDR3 consists of 13 residues. Germline CDR1 and CDR2: SGHNT and YENEEA. V shed 5 bases, J shed 9 bases, and the junction held 7 bases outside the gene matches. The CDR3 DNA follows: TGTGCCAGCAGCCTGACAGGGACCTTTGAGCAGTTCTTC. This translates into CASSLTGTFEQFF.

This clonotype was seen more than once but under ten times. The chain recombines TRBV5-4 with TRBJ1-1, with D maybe TRBD1 (6 bases). The CDR3 is made up of 15 amino acids. The V gene's germline CDR1 is SGHNT and CDR2 YYREEE (reference sequence). V shed 4 bases and J shed 0 bases, with 13 bases lying between them. In DNA form, the CDR3 reads TGTGCCAGCAGCCCTCCAGGGGACCTGAACACTGAAGCTTTCTTT. Protein: CASSPPGDLNTEAFF.

This clonotype was seen repeatedly, ten times or more. The chain carries TRBV12-3 or TRBV12-4 and TRBJ2-5, with D maybe TRBD1 (6 bases). V was cut by 5 bases and J by 4 bases, with 14 bases left in between. This CDR3 is built from 14 residues. CDR3 protein: CASSATGSGETQYF. The CDR3 coding sequence is TGTGCCAGCAGTGCTACAGGGTCAGGAGAGACCCAGTACTTC.

As for this clonotype: One base away lies a much larger clone, so this may be a sequencing read error. CDR3 sequence reads: CASSLGESGTTEKLFF. The CDR3 nucleotides are TGCGCCAGCAGCCTGGGTGAGAGCGGCACTACTGAAAAACTGTTTTTT. The V call is TRBV5-1, the J call TRBJ1-4; D unresolved. CDR1 SGHRS and CDR2 YFSETQ come from the germline V gene. CDR3 size: 16 residues.

This clonotype was seen at least ten times. This chain joins TRBV5-1 and TRBJ2-1; 11 bases agree with TRBD2. Unmatched junction bases numbered 3, after V lost 0 bases and J lost 10 bases. The CDR3 is made up of 14 amino acids. Germline V gene data show CDR1 as SGHRS and CDR2 as YFSETQ. The CDR3 spells CASSLGIAGGEQFF. The CDR3 DNA reads TGCGCCAGCAGCTTGGGGATAGCGGGAGGGGAGCAGTTCTTC.

This clonotype was recorded many times. The chain uses TRBV9 and TRBJ2-3; no clear D. Germline loops: CDR1 SGDLS, CDR2 YYNGEE. Trimming removed 0 bases at V and 0 bases at J, with 5 bases between. CDR3 length equals 14 residues. The CDR3 DNA reads TGTGCCAGCAGCGTAGCTGCTAGCACAGATACGCAGTATTTT. This gives the protein CASSVAASTDTQYF.

CDR3 sequence reads: CASSLTGAREAFF. The CDR3 bases are TGCGCCAGCTCCTTAACAGGGGCGCGTGAAGCTTTCTTT. This rearrangement joins TRBV5-1 to TRBJ1-1; 7 bases fit TRBD1. The CDR3 loop spans 13 amino acids. V lost 7 bases, J lost 7 bases, and 10 bases stayed unmatched. Germline V lookup: CDR1 SGHRS, CDR2 YFSETQ.

This clonotype was counted at least ten times. This sequence joins TRBV4-1 and TRBJ2-7, with D tentatively TRBD2 (6 bases). Per the germline V gene, CDR1 is MGHRA and CDR2 is YSYEKL. This CDR3 comprises 15 residues. V shed 4 bases and J shed 2 bases, with 15 bases lying between them. The CDR3 region is CASSLTRGSTYEQYF. The CDR3, as DNA: TGCGCCAGCAGCCTGACACGGGGGTCTACCTACGAGCAGTACTTC.

On this clonotype itself: A much more abundant neighbour one base away suggests this may be a read error. This sequence joins TRBV3-1 and TRBJ1-1; possibly TRBD1 for D (6 bases). V was shortened by 3 bases and J by 1 base, with 12 bases between the two germline ends. The CDR3 runs to 15 residues. The V gene's germline CDR1 is LGHDT and CDR2 YNNKEL (reference sequence). As DNA, the CDR3 is TGTGCCAGCAGCCACACAGGGCCCACGAACACTGAAGCTTTCTTT. Translated, it gives CASSHTGPTNTEAFF. Supplemented by reference TRBV3-1 and TRBJ1-1, the full variable domain reads DTAVSQTPKYLVTQMGNDKSIKCEQNLGHDTMYWYKQDSKKFLKIMFSYNNKELIINETVPNRFSPKSPDKAHLNLHINSLELGDSAVYFCASSHTGPTNTEAFFGQGTRLTVV.

This clonotype was seen repeatedly, ten times or more. The chain carries TRBV30 and TRBJ1-2; D gene ambiguous. V lost 1 base and J lost 3, with 3 bases in between. From germline, CDR1 is GTSNPN and CDR2 SVGIG (reference sequence). This CDR3 is 11 amino acids long. In nucleotides, the CDR3 is TGTGCCTGGAGTGAGTACTATGGCTACACCTTC. Residues: CAWSEYYGYTF. The full variable domain, completed using reference TRBV30 and TRBJ1-2, is SQTIHQWPATLVQPVGSPLSLECTVEGTSNPNLYWYRQAAGRGLQLLFYSVGIGQISSEVPQNLSASRPQDRQFILSSKKLLLSDSGFYLCAWSEYYGYTFGSGTRLTVV.

The chain carries TRBV18 and TRBJ1-6; 7 bases match TRBD1. The germline gives CDR1 KGHSH, CDR2 LQKENI. This CDR3 contains 13 residues. V gave up 1 base and J gave up 11 bases; unmatched junction bases: 2. The CDR3 is CASSPRGQPPLHF. The CDR3 DNA follows: TGTGCCAGCTCACCACGGGGACAGCCACCCCTCCACTTT. Supplemented by reference TRBV18 and TRBJ1-6, the full variable domain reads NAGVMQNPRHLVRRRGQEARLRCSPMKGHSHVYWYRQLPEEGLKFMVYLQKENIIDESGMPKERFSAEFPKEGPSILRIQQVVRGDSAAYFCASSPRGQPPLHFGNGTRLTVT.

In its sample, this clonotype was seen many times. This chain's CDR3 is CASSMRQGWSGELFF. DNA for the CDR3: TGTGCCAGCAGCATGAGGCAGGGTTGGTCCGGGGAGCTGTTTTTT. The rearrangement joins TRBV4-2 to TRBJ2-2; D is perhaps TRBD1 (5 bases). The CDR3 spans 15 residues. The V and J ends lost 5 bases and 6 bases respectively, with 16 bases between them. In germline, CDR1 is LGHNA, CDR2 YNFKEQ.

This clonotype was seen ten or more times. The chain recombines TRBV20-1 with TRBJ2-7; 8 bases fit TRBD1. The V gene's germline CDR1 is DFQATT and CDR2 SNEGSKA (reference sequence). V trimming: 6 bases; J trimming: 3 bases; junction bases outside the gene matches: 13. The CDR3 consists of 15 residues. The CDR3 DNA reads as TGCAGTGCCCCAGGGGGCCTAGGGGGGATCTACGAGCAGTACTTC. It specifies CSAPGGLGGIYEQYF.

The rearrangement joins TRBV6-1 to TRBJ1-1, with no clear D. Trimming cost V 4 bases and J 11 bases, with 8 bases left between them. Germline V CDR1 and CDR2: MNHNS, SASEGT. The CDR3 loop spans 10 amino acids. The CDR3 loop reads CASSGGGAFF. In DNA form, the CDR3 reads TGTGCCAGCAGTGGCGGAGGGGCTTTCTTT.